This T cell receptor (beta chain) was identified during a study of blood T cell repertoires in COVID-19. The wider study: Sample material is recorded as cDNA or gDNA derived from T cells, B-cell-depleted T cells, or PBMCs.

Donors in Cohort 3 counted as recovered after two negative PCRs, clearance, or symptom resolution. The V gene end was trimmed by 5 bases and the J gene end by 6 bases; junction bases not matched to a gene: 5. CDR1 is SGHVS and CDR2 is FQNEAQ in the germline V gene. This CDR3 has 14 residues. Assay used: immunoSEQ multiplex PCR; TCRdb lists only in-frame clones, some missing. Altogether 150,000 to 190,000 clones are present, 80% to 90% being singletons, with the ten largest covering around 7%. This clone has just one count. The receptor comes from a man aged 50-59 years who had recovered from COVID-19. The chain links TRBV7-8 to TRBJ1-2; the match to TRBD1 covers 11 bases. Sequencing was performed on PBMCs or T cells enriched from blood (not recorded which). The CDR3 DNA follows: TGTGCCAGCAGCCCAAGGACAGGGGGCAATGGCTACACCTTC. Its translation is CASSPRTGGNGYTF.